The next 13 T cell receptor beta chains were all read from a single sample in a study of blood T cell repertoires in COVID-19. Measured with immunoSEQ multiplex PCR; TCRdb has only the in-frame clones, and not every one. The profile covers approximately 300,000 clones, with roughly nine tenths appearing a single time and approximately 5% taken by the ten largest. The sample taken for sequencing was PBMCs or T cells enriched from blood (not recorded which). These receptors were obtained from a man between 60 and 75 years old who had recovered from COVID-19.

The V and J genes are TRBV30 and TRBJ2-1; the match to TRBD2 covers 8 bases. The CDR3 is 15 amino acids. CDR1 and CDR2 from the germline V gene are GTSNPN and SVGIG (reference sequence). Trimming took 5 bases from V and 2 from J; bases not matched to a gene: 8. The CDR3 nucleotides read TGTGCCTGGGCTCATAGCGGGACCGCCTACAATGAGCAGTTCTTC. This sequence encodes CAWAHSGTAYNEQFF.

This sequence joins TRBV7-3 and TRBJ1-5, with D perhaps matching TRBD1 (5 bases). V gave up 5 bases and J gave up 5 bases, with 10 bases separating them. Germline V gene lookup returns CDR1 SGHTA and CDR2 FQGTGA. The CDR3 runs 13 residues. CDR3 nucleotides: TGTGCCAGCAGCACCGACAGAGATCAGCCCCAGCATTTT. Its translation is CASSTDRDQPQHF.

This clone was observed once. This sequence joins TRBV11-2 and TRBJ2-1; 7 nucleotides line up with TRBD2. The CDR3 consists of 18 residues. The junction had 14 bases not matched to a gene; V was cut back by 1 base and J by 5 bases. Germline V lookup: CDR1 SGHAT, CDR2 FQNNGV. CDR3 DNA: TGTGCCAGCAGCTTAGCCCTCGGGACTACCCGAATCCACAATGAGCAGTTCTTC. Protein sequence: CASSLALGTTRIHNEQFF. The variable domain in full, with the rest retrieved from reference TRBV11-2 and TRBJ2-1, is EAGVAQSPRYKIIEKRQSVAFWCNPISGHATLYWYQQILGQGPKLLIQFQNNGVVDDSQLPKDRFSAERLKGVDSTLKIQPAKLEDSAVYLCASSLALGTTRIHNEQFFGPGTRLTVL.

The chain carries TRBV18 and TRBJ1-5; D is unresolved. This CDR3 comprises 14 residues. In germline, CDR1 is KGHSH, CDR2 LQKENI. The V and J ends lost 2 bases and 5 bases respectively, with 10 bases between them. Here the CDR3 reads CASSPVVEDQPQHF. The CDR3 DNA reads as TGTGCCAGCTCACCAGTTGTAGAGGATCAGCCCCAGCATTTT.

The V and J genes are TRBV5-6 and TRBJ1-2; D gene uncertain. V was cut by 5 bases and J by 8 bases, with 16 bases left in between. The CDR3 covers 13 residues. Germline assignment: CDR1 SGHDT and CDR2 YYEEEE. The DNA for the CDR3 is TGTGCCAGCAGAGTTGCAGAGGCCGGGGGCTACACCTTC. This gives the protein CASRVAEAGGYTF.

J is TRBJ1-1 and V is TRBV6-5, with a tentative D call TRBD1 (5 bases). Looked up from germline, CDR1 is MNHEY and CDR2 is SVGAGI. Trimming took off 6 bases at V and 1 base at J, with 9 bases between the two ends. The CDR3 has 13 amino acids. This CDR3 reads CASRRTQNTEAFF. DNA for the CDR3: TGTGCCAGCAGACGGACACAGAACACTGAAGCTTTCTTT.

The V call is TRBV3-1 (or the pseudogene TRBV3-2), the J call TRBJ1-1, with 9 bases fitting TRBD1. Trimming took 1 base from V and 4 from J; bases not matched to a gene: 1. CDR1 LGHDT and CDR2 YNNKEL come from the germline V gene (reference sequence). There are 14 residues in the CDR3. The CDR3 here is CASSQADRGTEAFF. Here the CDR3 DNA reads TGTGCCAGCAGCCAAGCGGACAGGGGCACTGAAGCTTTCTTT.

The chain has TRBV7-2 and TRBJ2-7; weak D call: TRBD1 (6 bases). This CDR3 has 15 amino acids. Trimming shortened V by 1 base and J by 2 bases, and 12 bases separated the two germline ends. Germline CDR1 SGHTA, CDR2 FQGNSA. CDR3 nucleotide sequence: TGTGCCAGCAGCTTAGTATCAGGGGACGCCTACGAGCAGTACTTC. This translates into CASSLVSGDAYEQYF. The full variable domain, with the rest looked up from reference TRBV7-2 and TRBJ2-7, is GAGVSQSPSNKVTEKGKDVELRCDPISGHTALYWYRQSLGQGLEFLIYFQGNSAPDKSGLPSDRFSAERTGGSVSTLTIQRTQQEDSAVYLCASSLVSGDAYEQYFGPGTRLTVT.

J is TRBJ2-7 and V is TRBV18; possible D gene TRBD2, 5 bases. V dropped 3 bases and J dropped 4 bases, with 13 bases sitting between them. The CDR3 extends over 14 amino acids. Germline CDR1 reads KGHSH; CDR2 reads LQKENI. The CDR3 spells CASSPEGRIYEQYF. As DNA, the CDR3 is TGTGCCAGCTCACCGGAAGGGAGAATTTACGAGCAGTACTTC.

The chain uses TRBV7-2 and TRBJ2-7, with 7 bases identical to TRBD2. V shed 5 bases and J 7 bases; nucleotides not matched to a gene: 20. The CDR3 extends over 17 amino acids. The germline gives CDR1 SGHTA, CDR2 FQGNSA. The CDR3 loop reads CASSEAGAGAGVREQYF. The CDR3 DNA follows: TGTGCCAGCAGCGAAGCCGGGGCGGGAGCTGGGGTTAGAGAGCAGTACTTC.

The chain combines TRBV13 with TRBJ1-6, with TRBD1 matching over 7 bases. The germline V gene has CDR1 PRHDT and CDR2 FYEKMQ (reference sequence). This CDR3 spans 17 amino acids. J gave up 5 bases and V 5 bases, and 12 bases lay outside the gene matches. CDR3 in amino acids: CASSNSQGKLDNSPLHF. The CDR3 coding sequence is TGTGCCAGCAGCAACTCACAGGGGAAACTTGATAATTCACCCCTCCACTTT.

This clone has just one count. This chain connects TRBV19 to TRBJ2-3; 8 nucleotides match TRBD1. V trimming: 6 bases; J trimming: 2 bases; junction bases outside the gene matches: 4. CDR1 is LNHDA, CDR2 SQIVND, per germline (reference sequence). CDR3 length: 14 amino acids. CDR3 in DNA: TGTGCCAGTAGAAACAGGGGGGTCACAGATACGCAGTATTTT. Translation gives CASRNRGVTDTQYF.

In its sample, this clone was seen once. The V and J genes are TRBV28 and TRBJ1-4, with TRBD1 as a possible D gene (5 bases). The CDR3 has 14 amino acids. CDR1 is MDHEN and CDR2 is SYDVKM in the germline V gene. The V and J ends lost 2 bases and 7 bases respectively, with 11 bases between them. CDR3 nucleotide sequence: TGTGCCAGCAGTTTACAGGGTAATGGTGAAAAACTGTTTTTT. Translating it yields CASSLQGNGEKLFF.